This T cell receptor (beta chain) comes out of a study of cytomegalovirus exposure and HLA in healthy donors. Study-wide context: Caucasian-associated ancestry cluster membership applied to approximately 81% of several hundred genotyped donors. Study observations and caveats: Cytomegalovirus association was assigned to about 150 TCR beta chains.

A multiplex PCR was run with 60 Vbeta primers and 13 Jbeta primers. Data came from immunoSEQ multiplex PCR; TCRdb stores just in-frame clones and leaves some out. The sample shows 85,000 to 130,000 clones, around 76% of them seen only once. Concerning this clone: What it binds is unknown.

This CDR3 spans 12 amino acids. Germline CDR1 and CDR2: SGHKS and YYEKEE (reference sequence). Trimming stripped 4 bases from V and 8 bases from J, with 12 bases between. The V call is TRBV5-5, the J call TRBJ1-2; D unclear. Sequenced material: PBMCs. This clonotype originated in a woman aged 45-65 years in good health and CMV-seropositive. CDR3 sequence reads: CASSNPSGGYTF. Here the CDR3 DNA reads TGTGCCAGCAGCAATCCTTCGGGAGGCTACACCTTC.